This TCR beta chain comes out of a study of T cell responses to AZD1222 COVID-19 vaccine. The CDR3 totals 14 residues. This table comes from immunoSEQ multiplex PCR, and its TCRdb copy is limited to in-frame clones, with some not included. The repertoire holds about 160,000 clones, with 92% as singletons. The material was peripheral blood, obtained 28 days after the second AZD1222 dose. This sequence joins TRBV21-1 and TRBJ2-7; the table's TRBD1 call for D was not verified on the DNA. TRBV21-1 is a recognized pseudogene. The source of this sequence is an adult who received the AZD1222 COVID-19 vaccine. CDR3 nucleotides: TGTGCCAGCAGCAATTCTTGGACATTCTACGAGCAGTACTTC. It encodes CASSNSWTFYEQYF.